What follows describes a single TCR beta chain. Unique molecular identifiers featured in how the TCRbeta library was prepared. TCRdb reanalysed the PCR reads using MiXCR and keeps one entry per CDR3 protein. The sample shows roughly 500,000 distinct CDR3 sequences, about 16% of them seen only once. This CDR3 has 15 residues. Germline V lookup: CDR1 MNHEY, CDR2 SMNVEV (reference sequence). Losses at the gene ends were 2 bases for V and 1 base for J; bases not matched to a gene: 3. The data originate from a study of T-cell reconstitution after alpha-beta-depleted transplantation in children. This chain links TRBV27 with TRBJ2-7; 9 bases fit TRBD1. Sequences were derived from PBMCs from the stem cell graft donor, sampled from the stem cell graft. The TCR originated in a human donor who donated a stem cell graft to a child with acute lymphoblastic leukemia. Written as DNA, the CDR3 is TGTGCCAGCAGTTTAGGACAGGGGCGGTCCTACGAGCAGTACTTC. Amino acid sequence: CASSLGQGRSYEQYF.